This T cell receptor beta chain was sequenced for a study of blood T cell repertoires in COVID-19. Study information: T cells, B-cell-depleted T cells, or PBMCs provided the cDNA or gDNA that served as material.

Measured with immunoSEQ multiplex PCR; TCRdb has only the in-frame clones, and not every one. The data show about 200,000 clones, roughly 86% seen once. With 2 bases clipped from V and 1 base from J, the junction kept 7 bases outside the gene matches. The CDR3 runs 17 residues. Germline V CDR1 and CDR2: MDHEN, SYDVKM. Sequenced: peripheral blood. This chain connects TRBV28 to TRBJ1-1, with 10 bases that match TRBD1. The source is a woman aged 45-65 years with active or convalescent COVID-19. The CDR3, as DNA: TGTGCCAGCAGTTTAAGTGGGACAGGGGCCTCGAACACTGAAGCTTTCTTT. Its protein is CASSLSGTGASNTEAFF.